This T cell receptor (beta chain) appears in the sequencing data of a study of glioma-infiltrating T cells. Study findings and constraints: Above-expected tissue-blood divergence occurred in all gliomas, most in low-grade ones.

As to this clonotype: Its antigen remains unidentified. Given a much more abundant clone one base away, this may be a read error.

Amplification of TCR alpha and beta CDR3 regions from RNA used iRepertoire nested multiplex PCR. One-step reverse transcription and amplification started from roughly 100-400 ng of tissue mRNA or PBMC total RNA. TCRdb re-called the multiplex PCR reads with MiXCR, one entry per CDR3 protein. There are about 110,000 distinct CDR3 sequences in the sample; around 25% occur only once, and approximately 35% lies in the top ten. The sequence derives from a human donor with low-grade glioma or glioblastoma, undergoing nonglioma brain surgery, or in good health (not recorded which). Sequencing input: glioma tissue, nonneoplastic brain tissue, or PBMCs (not recorded which).

The CDR3 here is CASSASYQATDTQYF. Here the CDR3 DNA reads TGTGCCAGCAGCGCCTCCTATCAAGCCACAGATACGCAGTATTTT. The rearrangement links TRBV7-3 to TRBJ2-3; no clear D. Germline CDR1 SGHTA, CDR2 FQGTGA. Deletions cut 5 bases from V and 2 bases from J, with 14 bases between. The CDR3 loop spans 15 amino acids.